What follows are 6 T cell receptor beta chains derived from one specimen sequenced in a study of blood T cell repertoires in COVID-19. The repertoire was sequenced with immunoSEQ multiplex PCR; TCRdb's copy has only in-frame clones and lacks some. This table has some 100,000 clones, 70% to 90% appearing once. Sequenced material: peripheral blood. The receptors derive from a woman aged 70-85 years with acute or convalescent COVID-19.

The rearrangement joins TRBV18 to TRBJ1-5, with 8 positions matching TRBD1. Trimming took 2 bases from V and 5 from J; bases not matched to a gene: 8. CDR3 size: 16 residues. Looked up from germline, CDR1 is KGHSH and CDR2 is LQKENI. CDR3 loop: CASSPSQGQADQPQHF. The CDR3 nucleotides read TGTGCCAGCTCACCATCTCAGGGACAGGCAGATCAGCCCCAGCATTTT.

The CDR3: CASSYVGLAGGSDTQYF. In DNA, the CDR3 is TGTGCCAGCAGTTACGTTGGACTAGCGGGGGGTTCCGATACGCAGTATTTT. The chain combines TRBV6-2 or TRBV6-3 with TRBJ2-3; 14 bases align to TRBD2. The trim removed 2 bases at V and 6 bases at J, leaving 7 bases unmatched. This CDR3 region has 17 residues. Germline CDR1 is MNHEY and CDR2 is SVGEGT.

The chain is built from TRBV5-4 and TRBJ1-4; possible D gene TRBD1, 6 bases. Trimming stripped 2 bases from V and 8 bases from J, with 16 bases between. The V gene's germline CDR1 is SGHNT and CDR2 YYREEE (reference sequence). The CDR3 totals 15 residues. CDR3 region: CASSLGGGAAEKLFF. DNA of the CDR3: TGTGCCAGCAGCTTAGGGGGGGGTGCAGCGGAAAAACTGTTTTTT.

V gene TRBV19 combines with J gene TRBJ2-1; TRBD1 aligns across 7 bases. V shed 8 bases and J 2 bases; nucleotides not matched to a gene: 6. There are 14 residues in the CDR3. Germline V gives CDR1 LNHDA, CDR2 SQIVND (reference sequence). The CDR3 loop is CASEDRRTYNEQFF. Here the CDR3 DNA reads TGTGCCAGTGAGGACAGGCGCACCTACAATGAGCAGTTCTTC.

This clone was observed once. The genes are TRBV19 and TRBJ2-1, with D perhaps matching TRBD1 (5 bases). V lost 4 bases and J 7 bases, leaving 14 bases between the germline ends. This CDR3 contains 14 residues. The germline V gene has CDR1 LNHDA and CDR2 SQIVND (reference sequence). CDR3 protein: CASSNGRVFNEQFF. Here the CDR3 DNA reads TGTGCCAGTAGTAACGGCAGGGTGTTTAATGAGCAGTTCTTC.

The CDR3: CAWSVQPGTEAFF. CDR3 coding DNA: TGTGCCTGGAGTGTACAGCCGGGAACTGAAGCTTTCTTT. The V call is TRBV30, the J call TRBJ1-1; D uncertain. The CDR3 is 13 amino acids. Trimming cost V 0 bases and J 5 bases, with 10 bases left between them. Germline V CDR1 and CDR2: GTSNPN, SVGIG (reference sequence).